The entry that follows covers one T cell receptor (beta chain) sequence. This sample was taken from a study of shared clonotypes between healthy human individuals. Among the donors, all were Caucasian adults who lived in Nashville, Tennessee. About 100 million PBMCs were counted before genomic DNA extraction. The material for each subset, its genomic DNA, was split evenly across several immunoSEQ plates. Per the original data handling: Sequence data from immunoSEQ were junction-only and lacked quality scores; consequently, filtering differed. Only in-frame clones appear in the TCRdb table, and some are missing; sequencing was by immunoSEQ multiplex PCR. V, J and clone size were drawn from that table, and D and trimming were deduced from the DNA. Of about 520,000 clones listed, around 80% are singletons. The sequence derives from a woman in her thirties or forties in good health. Some clones in this sample may be carry-over from other donors' samples. Sequenced sample: PBMCs.

CDR3 bases: TGTGCCAGCAGCTTCCCGGGAAGCGGGGCTAGCACAGATACGCAGTATTTT. Translation gives CASSFPGSGASTDTQYF. The rearrangement uses TRBV5-4 and TRBJ2-3; 7 bases are a match to TRBD2. The CDR3 is 17 residues long. The germline CDR1 and CDR2 sequences are SGHNT and YYREEE (reference sequence). V was clipped by 2 bases and J by 0 bases; unmatched bases: 9.